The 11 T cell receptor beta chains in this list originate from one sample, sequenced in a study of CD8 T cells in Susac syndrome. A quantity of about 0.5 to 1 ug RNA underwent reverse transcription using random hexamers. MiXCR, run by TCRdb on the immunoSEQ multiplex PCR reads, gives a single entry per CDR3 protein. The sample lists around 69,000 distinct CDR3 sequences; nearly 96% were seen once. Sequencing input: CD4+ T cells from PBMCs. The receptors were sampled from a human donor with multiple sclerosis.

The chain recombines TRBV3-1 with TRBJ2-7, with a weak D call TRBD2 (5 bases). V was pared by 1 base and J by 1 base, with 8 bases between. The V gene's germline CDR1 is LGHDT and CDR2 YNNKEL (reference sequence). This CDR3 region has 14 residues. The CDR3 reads CASSQGGASYEQYF. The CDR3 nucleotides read TGTGCCAGCAGCCAAGGGGGAGCTTCCTACGAGCAGTACTTC.

The CDR3 DNA reads as TGCAGTGCCATATACCGGACAGATTACACTGAAGCTTTCTTT. Protein: CSAIYRTDYTEAFF. The chain recombines TRBV20-1 with TRBJ1-1; D possibly corresponds to TRBD1 (6 bases). In germline, CDR1 is DFQATT, CDR2 SNEGSKA (reference sequence). The V gene lost 6 bases and the J gene lost 3 bases, with 17 bases spanning the gap. There are 14 residues in the CDR3.

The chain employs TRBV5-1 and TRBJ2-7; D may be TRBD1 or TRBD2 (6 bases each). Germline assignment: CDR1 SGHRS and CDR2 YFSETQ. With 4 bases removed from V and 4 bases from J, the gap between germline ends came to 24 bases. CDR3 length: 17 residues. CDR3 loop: CASSQTMGSGEVYEQYF. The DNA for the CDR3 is TGCGCCAGCAGCCAAACCATGGGGTCAGGGGAGGTTTACGAGCAGTACTTC.

CDR3 nucleotide sequence: TGTGCCAGCAGTTACCCGGTCTCTGAAGCTTTCTTT. Protein sequence: CASSYPVSEAFF. This chain connects TRBV6-2 or TRBV6-3 to TRBJ1-1; D unclear. CDR3 size: 12 residues. Trimming took 2 bases from V and 6 from J, leaving 7 bases between them. Germline-derived CDR1 and CDR2 are MNHEY and SVGEGT.

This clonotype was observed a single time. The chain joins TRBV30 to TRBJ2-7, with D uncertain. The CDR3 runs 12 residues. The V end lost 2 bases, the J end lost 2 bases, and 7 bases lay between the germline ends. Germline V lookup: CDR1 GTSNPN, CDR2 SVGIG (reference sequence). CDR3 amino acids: CAWSRKAYEQYF. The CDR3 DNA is TGTGCCTGGAGTAGGAAGGCCTACGAGCAGTACTTC. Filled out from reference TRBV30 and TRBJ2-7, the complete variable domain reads SQTIHQWPATLVQPVGSPLSLECTVEGTSNPNLYWYRQAAGRGLQLLFYSVGIGQISSEVPQNLSASRPQDRQFILSSKKLLLSDSGFYLCAWSRKAYEQYFGPGTRLTVT.

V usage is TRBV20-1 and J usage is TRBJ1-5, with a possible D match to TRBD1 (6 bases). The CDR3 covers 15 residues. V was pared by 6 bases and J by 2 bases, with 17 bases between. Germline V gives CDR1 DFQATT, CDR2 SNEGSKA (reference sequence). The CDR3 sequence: CSAQQGGVGNQPQHF. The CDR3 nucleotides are TGCAGTGCGCAACAGGGAGGGGTTGGCAATCAGCCCCAGCATTTT.

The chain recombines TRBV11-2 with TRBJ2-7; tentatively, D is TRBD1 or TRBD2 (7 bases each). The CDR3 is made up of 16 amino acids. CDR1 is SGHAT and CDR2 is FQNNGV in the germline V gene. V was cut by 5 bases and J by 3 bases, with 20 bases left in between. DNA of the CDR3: TGTGCCAGCAGCCCCGTAAGTCGCAGGGGGGGCTACGAGCAGTACTTC. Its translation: CASSPVSRRGGYEQYF.

Here the CDR3 DNA reads TGCAGTGCTAGTCAACCGGGACAGGGGTTGGAGACCCAGTACTTC. Protein sequence: CSASQPGQGLETQYF. The rearrangement uses TRBV20-1 and TRBJ2-5; 10 nucleotides match TRBD1. CDR1 DFQATT and CDR2 SNEGSKA come from the germline V gene (reference sequence). The V segment lost 3 bases and the J segment 5 bases; nucleotides outside the gene matches: 9. The CDR3 totals 15 residues.

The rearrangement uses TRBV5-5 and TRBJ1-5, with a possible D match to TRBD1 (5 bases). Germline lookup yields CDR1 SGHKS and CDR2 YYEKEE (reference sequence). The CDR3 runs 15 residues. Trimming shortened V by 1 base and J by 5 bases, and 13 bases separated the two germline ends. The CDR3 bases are TGTGCCAGCAGCTTGAATGGGGGGTTGGATCAGCCCCAGCATTTT. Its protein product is CASSLNGGLDQPQHF.

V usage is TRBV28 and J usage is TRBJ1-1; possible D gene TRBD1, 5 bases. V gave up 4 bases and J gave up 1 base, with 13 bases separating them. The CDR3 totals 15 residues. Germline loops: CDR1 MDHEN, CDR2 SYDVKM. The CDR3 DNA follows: TGTGCCAGCAGTTCACCGACAGCCTGGAACACTGAAGCTTTCTTT. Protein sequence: CASSSPTAWNTEAFF.

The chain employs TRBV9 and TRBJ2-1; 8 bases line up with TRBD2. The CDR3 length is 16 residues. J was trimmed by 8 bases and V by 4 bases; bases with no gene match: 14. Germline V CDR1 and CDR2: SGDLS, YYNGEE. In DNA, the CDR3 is TGTGCCAGCAGCCTAAGGATCGGGGGGGCTATCCATGAGCAGTTCTTC. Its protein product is CASSLRIGGAIHEQFF.